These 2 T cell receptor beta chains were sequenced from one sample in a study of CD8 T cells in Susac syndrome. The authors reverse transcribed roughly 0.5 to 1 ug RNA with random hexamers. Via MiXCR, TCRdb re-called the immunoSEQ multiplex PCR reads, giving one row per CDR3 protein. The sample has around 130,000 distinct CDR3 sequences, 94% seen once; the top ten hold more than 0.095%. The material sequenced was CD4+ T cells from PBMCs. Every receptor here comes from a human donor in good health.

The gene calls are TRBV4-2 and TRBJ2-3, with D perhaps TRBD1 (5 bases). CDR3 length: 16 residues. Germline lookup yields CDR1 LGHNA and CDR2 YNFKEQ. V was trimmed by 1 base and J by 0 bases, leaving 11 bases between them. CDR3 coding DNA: TGTGCCAGCAGCCAAGGGACAACTGAGAGCACAGATACGCAGTATTTT. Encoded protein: CASSQGTTESTDTQYF.

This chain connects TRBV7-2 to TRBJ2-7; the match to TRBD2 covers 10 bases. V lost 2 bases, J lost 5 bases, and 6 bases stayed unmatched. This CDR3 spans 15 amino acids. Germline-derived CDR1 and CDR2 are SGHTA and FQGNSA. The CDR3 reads CASSLRTSGTNEQYF. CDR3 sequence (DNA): TGTGCCAGCAGCTTACGGACTAGCGGAACCAACGAGCAGTACTTC.